The 18 T cell receptor beta chains below all came from one sample that was sequenced in a study of control samples from healthy donors and cancer patients. The repertoire was sequenced with immunoSEQ multiplex PCR; TCRdb's copy has only in-frame clones and lacks some. The table lists tens of thousands of clones, about nine tenths of them singletons. Sequencing was performed on blood. The receptor source for this set is a man aged 45-65 years in good health.

This sequence joins TRBV5-1 and TRBJ1-3; 9 bases align to TRBD1. Germline values: CDR1 SGHRS, CDR2 YFSETQ. The CDR3 runs to 15 residues. V shed 4 bases and J 4 bases; nucleotides not matched to a gene: 6. The CDR3 is CASSAGTGTGNTIYF. The DNA for the CDR3 is TGCGCCAGCAGCGCTGGGACAGGGACAGGAAACACCATATATTTT.

CDR3 bases: TGTGCCAGCAGTTTTCAGCCAGTTAATCAGCCCCAGCATTTT. This encodes CASSFQPVNQPQHF. The genes are TRBV27 and TRBJ1-5; D remains unclear. The CDR3 totals 14 residues. V was shortened by 3 bases and J by 4 bases, with 10 bases between the two germline ends. Germline V gives CDR1 MNHEY, CDR2 SMNVEV (reference sequence).

This clone has only a few counts. This chain connects TRBV2 to TRBJ2-3; TRBD2 might be the D (7 bases). Germline CDR1 is SNHLY and CDR2 is FYNNEI. The CDR3 sequence is 16 residues long. Between the trimmed V and J ends, which lost 3 bases and 1 base, there was a span of 14 bases. This CDR3 reads CASSDGGGGGTDTQYF. The CDR3 DNA sequence: TGTGCCAGCAGTGACGGTGGCGGGGGCGGCACAGATACGCAGTATTTT.

V gene TRBV7-7 combines with J gene TRBJ2-7; 13 bases map to TRBD2. Trimming at V came to 6 bases and at J to 5 bases, leaving 7 bases not matched to a gene. The germline gives CDR1 SSHAT, CDR2 FNYEAQ (reference sequence). The CDR3 contains 15 residues. The CDR3 DNA is TGTGCCAGCAGTTCGGGACTAGCGGGGATCCACGAGCAGTACTTC. This codes for CASSSGLAGIHEQYF.

The rearrangement joins TRBV14 to TRBJ1-1, with TRBD1 identical over 7 bases. The germline gives CDR1 SGHDN, CDR2 FVKESK. The trim removed 1 base at V and 12 bases at J, leaving 5 bases unmatched. The CDR3 is made up of 12 amino acids. The CDR3 loop reads CASSQGQGNTFF. CDR3 in DNA: TGTGCCAGCAGCCAAGGACAGGGTAACACTTTCTTT.

Only one count was recorded for this clone. This rearrangement joins TRBV19 to TRBJ1-2, with 12 bases aligning to TRBD1. Trimming at V came to 4 bases and at J to 8 bases, leaving 11 bases not matched to a gene. This CDR3 is built from 16 residues. Per germline, CDR1 LNHDA and CDR2 SQIVND (reference sequence). In nucleotides, the CDR3 is TGTGCCAGTAGTACGGCCCTCGGGACAGGGGGCTGGGGCTACACCTTC. Translation gives CASSTALGTGGWGYTF.

The chain uses TRBV18 and TRBJ2-7; no clear D gene. Germline loops: CDR1 KGHSH, CDR2 LQKENI. V was pared by 1 base and J by 3 bases, with 10 bases between. The CDR3 length is 14 residues. For the CDR3, the DNA is TGTGCCAGCTCACCACGGCAAGAACTCTACGAGCAGTACTTC. This translates into CASSPRQELYEQYF.

This clone appeared a single time. This sequence joins TRBV5-8 and TRBJ1-2; TRBD1 matches 9 bases. The junction had 2 bases not matched to a gene; V was cut back by 4 bases and J by 4 bases. The CDR3 totals 13 residues. Germline CDR1 is SGHTS and CDR2 is YDEGEE. CDR3 protein: CASSRGQGYGYTF. Written as DNA, the CDR3 is TGTGCCAGCAGCCGGGGACAGGGCTATGGCTACACCTTC.

This clone was counted a single time. The CDR3 reads CASNRDYSNQPQHF. CDR3 in DNA: TGTGCCAGCAACAGGGACTATAGCAATCAGCCCCAGCATTTT. V gene TRBV27 combines with J gene TRBJ1-5; tentatively, D is TRBD1 (6 bases). CDR1 and CDR2 (germline): MNHEY, SMNVEV (reference sequence). The CDR3 has 14 amino acids. Deletions cut 7 bases from V and 0 bases from J, with 10 bases between.

This sequence joins TRBV27 and TRBJ1-1; 7 bases match TRBD1. In germline, CDR1 is MNHEY, CDR2 SMNVEV (reference sequence). The CDR3 extends over 15 amino acids. V gave up 5 bases and J gave up 0 bases; unmatched junction bases: 6. In DNA form, the CDR3 reads TGTGCCAGCAGTCTCCGGGACAGAGTGAACACTGAAGCTTTCTTT. As protein: CASSLRDRVNTEAFF.

A single count supports this clone. One end of the junction does not line up with germline, which may come from a read error. The rearrangement uses TRBV11-3 and TRBJ2-2; weak D call: TRBD2 (6 bases). Germline V gives CDR1 SGHNT, CDR2 YENEEA. CDR3 length equals 14 residues. As DNA, the CDR3 is TGTGCCAGCAGCTCGGGACTTAACACCGGGAAGCTGTTTTTT. Its protein is CASSSGLNTGKLFF.

This chain connects TRBV5-4 to TRBJ2-5, with D possibly TRBD2 on 6 matching bases. This CDR3 has 15 amino acids. Deletions cut 4 bases from V and 2 bases from J, with 15 bases between. Germline lookup yields CDR1 SGHNT and CDR2 YYREEE (reference sequence). Here the CDR3 DNA reads TGTGCCAGCAGCCCCGAACCCGGGAGACAAGAGACCCAGTACTTC. Amino acid sequence: CASSPEPGRQETQYF.

This chain connects TRBV6-4 to TRBJ2-5; 10 nucleotides align to TRBD1. V lost 4 bases to trimming and J lost 4 bases; unmatched junction nucleotides: 6. Germline V CDR1 and CDR2: MRHNA, SNTAGT. This CDR3 has 15 residues. The DNA of the CDR3 is TGTGCCAGCAGTGTAGGGACAGGGGAAGGAGAGACCCAGTACTTC. Its protein product is CASSVGTGEGETQYF.

The chain is built from TRBV5-1 and TRBJ1-2, with D possibly being TRBD1 (6 bases). Trimming stripped 0 bases from V and 5 bases from J, with 14 bases between. Germline loops: CDR1 SGHRS, CDR2 YFSETQ. The CDR3 extends over 15 amino acids. This CDR3 is CASSLDQGSLYGYTF. CDR3 in DNA: TGCGCCAGCAGCTTGGATCAGGGGAGCCTATATGGCTACACCTTC.

The rearrangement joins TRBV5-1 to TRBJ2-1; 16 positions match TRBD2. Trimming removed 4 bases from V and 3 bases from J; junction bases left unmatched: 10. The CDR3 runs to 19 residues. Per the germline V gene, CDR1 is SGHRS and CDR2 is YFSETQ. CDR3 sequence reads: CASSLPGTSGGVSYNEQFF. CDR3 coding DNA: TGCGCCAGCAGCCTTCCCGGGACTAGCGGGGGGGTAAGCTACAATGAGCAGTTCTTC.

This chain joins TRBV6-5 and TRBJ1-4; TRBD1 aligns across 11 bases. This CDR3 region has 15 residues. V was clipped by 5 bases and J by 7 bases; unmatched bases: 6. Germline assignment: CDR1 MNHEY and CDR2 SVGAGI. The chain's CDR3 is CASSRPGTGGEKLFF. The CDR3 nucleotides read TGTGCCAGCAGTCGACCCGGGACAGGGGGTGAAAAACTGTTTTTT.

The J gene is TRBJ1-4, the V gene TRBV5-1; D ambiguous. V was pared by 6 bases and J by 7 bases, with 13 bases between. The CDR3 covers 13 residues. The V gene's germline CDR1 is SGHRS and CDR2 YFSETQ. The CDR3 is CASTRRSGEKLFF. The CDR3 nucleotides are TGCGCCAGCACCCGACGGTCGGGTGAAAAACTGTTTTTT. Complete variable domain (other parts from reference TRBV5-1 and TRBJ1-4): KAGVTQTPRYLIKTRGQQVTLSCSPISGHRSVSWYQQTPGQGLQFLFEYFSETQRNKGNFPGRFSGRQFSNSRSEMNVSTLELGDSALYLCASTRRSGEKLFFGSGTQLSVL.

The chain is built from TRBV7-2 and TRBJ1-4; D is undetermined. The CDR3 runs to 15 residues. Trimming shortened V by 5 bases and J by 4 bases, and 14 bases separated the two germline ends. CDR1 and CDR2 from the germline V gene are SGHTA and FQGNSA. The CDR3 loop is CASSIRGGGNEKLFF. CDR3 coding DNA: TGTGCCAGCAGCATACGGGGTGGAGGTAATGAAAAACTGTTTTTT.